This TCR beta chain was observed in a study of blood T cell repertoires in COVID-19. Background on the study: Sites across the United States, Italy and Spain contributed samples from acute and convalescent COVID-19. PBMCs, B-cell-depleted T cells, or T cells provided the cDNA or gDNA that made up the material.

Original analysis: How many nucleated cells were present was estimated from reference gene primer amplification. TCRdb keeps only in-frame clones here, not all; method: immunoSEQ multiplex PCR. V, J and clone size are taken as reported in that table, and D and trimming were inferred from the DNA itself. This table has about 190,000 clones, less than 85% appearing once. CDR1 and CDR2 (germline): SGHKS, YYEKEE (reference sequence). This CDR3 has 12 amino acids. V was clipped by 3 bases and J by 4 bases, with 5 bases between them. This sequence joins TRBV5-5 and TRBJ1-3; no definite D call. Sequencing input: peripheral blood. The receptor's source is a woman aged 45-65 years with acute or convalescent COVID-19. The chain's CDR3 is CASSSTGNTIYF. DNA of the CDR3: TGTGCCAGCAGCTCCACAGGAAACACCATATATTTT.